This entry features one T cell receptor beta chain sequence. Assay used: immunoSEQ multiplex PCR; TCRdb lists only in-frame clones, some missing. Among 85,000 to 120,000 clones listed, 85% were seen once. These data come from a study of radiotherapy plus CTLA-4 blockade in lung cancer. This CDR3 is 14 amino acids long. V shed 1 base and J shed 1 base, with 6 bases lying between them. Germline CDR1 reads SGHDT; CDR2 reads YYEEEE. The specimen was peripheral blood, collected from a patient treated with radiotherapy plus ipilimumab. This TCR came from a human donor with non-small cell lung cancer that progressed on radiotherapy plus ipilimumab. Some clones in this sample may be carry-over from other donors' samples. The chain employs TRBV5-6 and TRBJ2-4; D call uncertain. This CDR3 is CASSLYTAKNIQYF. The CDR3 DNA follows: TGTGCCAGCAGCTTGTATACCGCCAAAAACATTCAGTACTTC.